This T cell receptor (beta chain) was identified during a study of yellow fever vaccine responses in identical twins. Study-level findings and limits: Reportedly, the response of twins' T cells to the vaccine seemed partly convergent, partly personalized.

TCRdb reprocessed the RT-PCR reads via MiXCR and lists one record per CDR3 protein. The sample holds almost 9,000 distinct CDR3 sequences, approximately 80% seen once. Concerning this clonotype itself: Its antigen is currently unknown.

Trimming removed 8 bases from V and 2 bases from J, with 15 bases in between. This CDR3 contains 14 residues. Germline V lookup: CDR1 MDHEN, CDR2 SYDVKM. The V and J genes are TRBV28 and TRBJ1-2; TRBD1 is a possible D gene (6 bases). The sequence was collected from a woman younger than 35 who received the yellow fever vaccine. Sequencing used T cells from blood (PBMCs), unsorted or a sorted subset (not recorded which), obtained before or after yellow fever vaccination (not recorded which). The DNA for the CDR3 is TGTGCCAGCGAGGGGGTTAAGGGGAACTATGGCTACACCTTC. Translated, it gives CASEGVKGNYGYTF.